The 31 T cell receptor beta chains below come from one sample, sequenced in a study of blood T cell repertoires in COVID-19. Libraries were prepared by immunoSEQ multiplex PCR; TCRdb keeps only in-frame clonotypes and omits some of them. The sample includes some 170,000 clones, roughly 80% of them seen just once. Input material: PBMCs or T cells enriched from blood (not recorded which). The receptors shown here come from a woman between 50 and 59 years old who had recovered from COVID-19.

The table lists this clone with a count of one. V is TRBV2 and J is TRBJ2-3; 8 nucleotides align to TRBD2. Looked up from germline, CDR1 is SNHLY and CDR2 is FYNNEI. The CDR3 loop spans 16 amino acids. V gave up 5 bases and J gave up 0 bases; unmatched junction bases: 7. CDR3 loop: CASSYGLALSTDTQYF. In nucleotides, the CDR3 is TGTGCCAGCAGTTACGGACTAGCCCTTAGCACAGATACGCAGTATTTT.

This rearrangement joins TRBV3-1 (or the pseudogene TRBV3-2) to TRBJ1-1, with D uncertain. Germline CDR1 LGHDT, CDR2 YNNKEL (reference sequence). This CDR3 has 13 residues. Trimming cost V 4 bases and J 2 bases, with 8 bases left between them. CDR3 coding DNA: TGTGCCAGCAGCCTAAGACTCAACACTGAAGCTTTCTTT. Its protein product is CASSLRLNTEAFF.

In this sample, this clone turned up once. The V call is TRBV9, the J call TRBJ2-7, with D perhaps TRBD2 (6 bases). V lost 5 bases and J 2 bases, leaving 14 bases between the germline ends. Looked up from germline, CDR1 is SGDLS and CDR2 is YYNGEE. The CDR3 loop spans 14 amino acids. As DNA, the CDR3 is TGTGCCAGCAGTCAAGCGGGCTCCCCCTACGAGCAGTACTTC. Protein product: CASSQAGSPYEQYF.

The chain recombines TRBV7-2 with TRBJ1-2; D is perhaps TRBD1 (5 bases). V dropped 5 bases and J dropped 4 bases, with 11 bases sitting between them. The germline CDR1 and CDR2 sequences are SGHTA and FQGNSA. The CDR3 is 13 residues long. In nucleotides, the CDR3 is TGTGCCAGCAGCATGGACACTTCCTATGGCTACACCTTC. Amino acids: CASSMDTSYGYTF.

V usage is TRBV18 and J usage is TRBJ1-4; no firm D call. Germline loops: CDR1 KGHSH, CDR2 LQKENI. The ends were cut back, 3 bases at V and 8 bases at J, with 10 bases in the middle. The CDR3 extends over 13 amino acids. The CDR3 DNA follows: TGTGCCAGCTCACCCCCCAATGAGGAAAAACTGTTTTTT. Its protein product is CASSPPNEEKLFF.

The chain couples TRBV19 to TRBJ2-1; 7 bases are a match to TRBD2. The CDR3 spans 13 residues. Trimming at V came to 4 bases and at J to 7 bases, leaving 4 bases not matched to a gene. Germline V gene sequence: CDR1 LNHDA, CDR2 SQIVND (reference sequence). CDR3 protein: CASSSGRGNEQFF. In DNA form, the CDR3 reads TGTGCCAGTAGTAGCGGGAGAGGGAATGAGCAGTTCTTC.

The gene calls are TRBV5-4 and TRBJ1-2; TRBD1 matches at 7 bases. J gave up 8 bases and V 3 bases, and 7 bases lay outside the gene matches. This CDR3 region has 13 residues. CDR1 is SGHNT, CDR2 YYREEE, per germline (reference sequence). CDR3 region: CASSYRQGGGYTF. The CDR3 bases are TGTGCCAGCAGCTATAGACAGGGAGGAGGCTACACCTTC.

In this sample, this clone turned up a few times. This chain links TRBV20-1 with TRBJ2-5; TRBD2 is a possible D gene (6 bases). CDR1 and CDR2 (germline): DFQATT, SNEGSKA (reference sequence). The germline V and J ends were trimmed by 8 bases and 5 bases, with 9 bases remaining between them. The CDR3 covers 10 residues. In DNA, the CDR3 is TGCAGTTTTGGGGGGGAGACCCAGTACTTC. This sequence encodes CSFGGETQYF.

The gene calls are TRBV10-3 and TRBJ1-3; 7 nucleotides match TRBD1. The V gene's germline CDR1 is ENHRY and CDR2 SYGVKD. The CDR3 length is 14 residues. The trim removed 6 bases at V and 0 bases at J, leaving 2 bases unmatched. The CDR3 DNA sequence: TGTGCCATCAGGACAGGGACCTCTGGAAACACCATATATTTT. It translates to CAIRTGTSGNTIYF.

The chain uses TRBV10-3 and TRBJ1-1; 10 bases agree with TRBD1. After removal of 8 bases from V and 4 bases from J, the junction contained 10 bases not matched to a gene. Germline V lookup: CDR1 ENHRY, CDR2 SYGVKD. CDR3 size: 15 residues. The CDR3 DNA reads as TGTGCCATCCTGGATGGGACAGGGGTAGGCACTGAAGCTTTCTTT. Translating gives CAILDGTGVGTEAFF.

The J gene is TRBJ2-1, the V gene TRBV6-4, with D possibly TRBD2 on 6 matching bases. The CDR3 length is 15 residues. V lost 0 bases and J 0 bases, leaving 6 bases between the germline ends. Per germline, CDR1 MRHNA and CDR2 SNTAGT. The CDR3 here is CASSDSSGSYNEQFF. CDR3 bases: TGTGCCAGCAGTGACTCTAGCGGCTCCTACAATGAGCAGTTCTTC.

The chain is built from TRBV10-3 and TRBJ2-7; TRBD1 matches at 7 bases. The V gene's germline CDR1 is ENHRY and CDR2 SYGVKD. The CDR3 sequence is 15 residues long. V trimming: 0 bases; J trimming: 1 base; junction bases outside the gene matches: 3. The CDR3 loop reads CAISESHRGSYEQYF. CDR3 sequence (DNA): TGTGCCATCAGTGAGTCGCACAGGGGTTCCTACGAGCAGTACTTC.

The genes are TRBV7-2 and TRBJ2-6; D is possibly TRBD1 (6 bases). The germline V gene has CDR1 SGHTA and CDR2 FQGNSA. The V end lost 7 bases, the J end lost 0 bases, and 13 bases lay between the germline ends. CDR3 length: 16 amino acids. In nucleotides, the CDR3 is TGTGCCAGCAACACCGGGACAACCTCTGGGGCCAACGTCCTGACTTTC. It specifies CASNTGTTSGANVLTF.

This clone was observed a single time. J is TRBJ2-2 and V is TRBV21-1; the D call TRBD1 from the table was never checked on the DNA. TRBV21-1 is an annotated pseudogene. This CDR3 has 18 amino acids. CDR3 sequence: CASSKANLGHKNTGELFF. As DNA, the CDR3 is TGTGCCAGCAGCAAAGCAAATCTTGGCCACAAGAACACCGGGGAGCTGTTTTTT.

V usage is TRBV19 and J usage is TRBJ2-7, with D perhaps TRBD1 (5 bases). Trimming took 3 bases from V and 3 from J, leaving 21 bases between them. The CDR3 contains 17 residues. The germline gives CDR1 LNHDA, CDR2 SQIVND (reference sequence). The CDR3 sequence: CASSIRAGQAYGYEQYF. CDR3 sequence (DNA): TGTGCCAGTAGTATTAGGGCAGGGCAAGCGTACGGCTACGAGCAGTACTTC. The full variable domain, in which reference TRBV19 and TRBJ2-7 provide the parts outside the CDR3, is DGGITQSPKYLFRKEGQNVTLSCEQNLNHDAMYWYRQDPGQGLRLIYYSQIVNDFQKGDIAEGYSVSREKKESFPLTVTSAQKNPTAFYLCASSIRAGQAYGYEQYFGPGTRLTVT.

This sequence joins TRBV5-1 and TRBJ2-4; the D gene is possibly TRBD2 (6 bases). Germline CDR1 and CDR2: SGHRS and YFSETQ. CDR3 length: 14 amino acids. Trimming pared 5 bases from V and 8 bases from J, leaving 17 bases between. CDR3 sequence reads: CASRPANPGDIQYF. The CDR3 coding sequence is TGCGCCAGCAGACCGGCAAATCCGGGAGACATTCAGTACTTC.

The J gene is TRBJ1-2, the V gene TRBV5-1, with a weak D call TRBD1 (5 bases). The CDR3 spans 13 residues. Between the trimmed V and J ends, which lost 4 bases and 8 bases, there was a span of 15 bases. Germline CDR1 is SGHRS and CDR2 is YFSETQ. Here the CDR3 DNA reads TGCGCCAGCAGCCAAGACAGCCTTGGGGGCTACACCTTC. As protein: CASSQDSLGGYTF.

Only a few counts were recorded for this clone. The rearrangement uses TRBV28 and TRBJ2-7; no firm D call. CDR3 length: 13 residues. CDR1 and CDR2 (germline): MDHEN, SYDVKM. Trimming took 3 bases from V and 4 from J, leaving 10 bases between them. DNA of the CDR3: TGTGCCAGCAGTTTGGTAGTGCATTACGAGCAGTACTTC. Its protein is CASSLVVHYEQYF.

The chain uses TRBV4-1 and TRBJ2-1; 14 bases match TRBD2. Germline lookup yields CDR1 MGHRA and CDR2 YSYEKL. With 4 bases clipped from V and 7 bases from J, the junction kept 15 bases outside the gene matches. CDR3 size: 19 residues. The CDR3 region is CASSPLGTSGGYVGNEQFF. DNA of the CDR3: TGCGCCAGCAGCCCCCTAGGGACTAGCGGGGGATACGTAGGGAATGAGCAGTTCTTC.

The chain joins TRBV28 to TRBJ2-5; the D is unclear. The CDR3 is 16 amino acids. V lost 6 bases, J lost 3 bases, and 20 bases lay in between. Germline CDR1 reads MDHEN; CDR2 reads SYDVKM. CDR3 in amino acids: CASRYDPEQPKETQYF. In DNA, the CDR3 is TGTGCCAGCAGATACGACCCGGAACAGCCAAAAGAGACCCAGTACTTC.

CDR3 loop: CASRVEGAYNEQFF. In DNA, the CDR3 is TGTGCCAGCAGAGTTGAGGGGGCCTACAATGAGCAGTTCTTC. V is TRBV6-5 and J is TRBJ2-1; TRBD1 is a possible D gene (6 bases). The germline CDR1 and CDR2 sequences are MNHEY and SVGAGI. The V end lost 6 bases, the J end lost 2 bases, and 11 bases lay between the germline ends. The CDR3 has 14 amino acids.

The V and J genes are TRBV28 and TRBJ1-6, with a weak D call TRBD1 (6 bases). The CDR3 is 17 residues long. Trimming stripped 7 bases from V and 4 bases from J, with 20 bases between. CDR1 is MDHEN and CDR2 is SYDVKM in the germline V gene. The CDR3, as DNA: TGTGCCAGCATCACCCATTCAGGGGCAGGTTATAATTCACCCCTCCACTTT. Its translation: CASITHSGAGYNSPLHF.

V gene TRBV7-6 combines with J gene TRBJ2-7, with D maybe TRBD2 (6 bases). Deletions cut 2 bases from V and 0 bases from J, with 14 bases between. CDR3 length: 16 residues. Germline CDR1 SGHVS, CDR2 FNYEAQ. The CDR3 loop is CASSLLASENSYEQYF. The CDR3 bases are TGTGCCAGCAGCTTACTTGCTAGCGAGAACTCCTACGAGCAGTACTTC.

As to this clone: The sample holds other DNA sequences that translate to the same CDR3. The chain employs TRBV7-2 and TRBJ2-2; D remains unclear. CDR1 SGHTA and CDR2 FQGNSA come from the germline V gene. V shed 0 bases and J shed 3 bases, with 5 bases lying between them. This CDR3 region has 14 residues. The CDR3 loop is CASSLATDTGELFF. The CDR3 bases are TGTGCCAGCAGCTTAGCGACTGACACCGGGGAGCTGTTTTTT. Together with reference TRBV7-2 and TRBJ2-2, the CDR3 gives the full variable domain: GAGVSQSPSNKVTEKGKDVELRCDPISGHTALYWYRQSLGQGLEFLIYFQGNSAPDKSGLPSDRFSAERTGGSVSTLTIQRTQQEDSAVYLCASSLATDTGELFFGEGSRLTVL.

The rearrangement uses TRBV30 and TRBJ1-5; D is possibly TRBD1 (6 bases). Germline V gene data show CDR1 as GTSNPN and CDR2 as SVGIG (reference sequence). V was shortened by 5 bases and J by 2 bases, with 19 bases between the two germline ends. The CDR3 contains 16 residues. CDR3 DNA sequence: TGTGCCTGGGAAGAGCCACGGACAGTTGGCAATCAGCCCCAGCATTTT. Translating gives CAWEEPRTVGNQPQHF.

This rearrangement joins TRBV29-1 to TRBJ2-2; the match to TRBD1 covers 12 bases. This CDR3 comprises 12 residues. The germline CDR1 and CDR2 sequences are SQVTM and ANQGSEA. V trimming: 7 bases; J trimming: 9 bases; junction bases outside the gene matches: 3. CDR3 in amino acids: CSGGTGGRELFF. For the CDR3, the DNA is TGCAGCGGAGGGACAGGGGGCCGGGAGCTGTTTTTT.

The chain combines TRBV7-6 with TRBJ2-1; 10 bases are shared with TRBD2. The CDR3 runs 19 residues. The junction had 21 bases not matched to a gene; V was cut back by 6 bases and J by 7 bases. Germline CDR1 and CDR2: SGHVS and FNYEAQ. CDR3 loop: CASSLLPSGSGALRNEQFF. For the CDR3, the DNA is TGTGCCAGCAGTCTCCTTCCTAGCGGGAGCGGAGCCCTTCGTAATGAGCAGTTCTTC.

The V and J genes are TRBV24-1 and TRBJ1-2, with D uncertain. The V end lost 7 bases, the J end lost 10 bases, and 21 bases lay between the germline ends. Germline CDR1 and CDR2: KGHDR and SFDVKD. The CDR3 has 14 amino acids. CDR3 residues: CATSKGAGKLDYTF. CDR3 DNA sequence: TGTGCCACCAGCAAGGGCGCCGGGAAACTCGACTACACCTTC.

This chain links TRBV6-2 or TRBV6-3 with TRBJ2-7, with 8 bases aligning to TRBD1. V shed 6 bases and J 7 bases; nucleotides not matched to a gene: 11. Germline lookup yields CDR1 MNHEY and CDR2 SVGEGT. This CDR3 spans 14 amino acids. CDR3 nucleotides: TGTGCCAGCAGCCGGGCAGGGACAGGTGGAGAGCAGTACTTC. Translation: CASSRAGTGGEQYF.

V gene TRBV7-2 combines with J gene TRBJ2-3; 10 positions agree with TRBD2. The V and J ends lost 6 bases and 3 bases, in that order; junction bases with no gene match: 6. In germline, CDR1 is SGHTA, CDR2 FQGNSA. This CDR3 has 15 amino acids. CDR3 amino acids: CASSRTSGETDTQYF. The CDR3 DNA reads TGTGCCAGCAGTCGGACTAGCGGAGAAACAGATACGCAGTATTTT.

The rearrangement uses TRBV19 and TRBJ2-1; D uncertain. Germline CDR1 and CDR2: LNHDA and SQIVND (reference sequence). The CDR3 is made up of 15 amino acids. Trimming shortened V by 3 bases and J by 4 bases, and 13 bases separated the two germline ends. CDR3 amino acids: CASSIRDLRYNEQFF. In DNA form, the CDR3 reads TGTGCCAGTAGTATTCGAGACTTGAGATACAATGAGCAGTTCTTC.